A selection of T cell receptor beta chains follows, all from one sample in a study of patients and donors after allogeneic stem cell transplantation. TCRdb redid the calling of the RT-PCR reads with MiXCR, one entry per CDR3 protein. Altogether 40,000 to 45,000 distinct CDR3 sequences are present, around a third being singletons, with the ten largest covering 60% to 80%. The sample comprised blood, either unsorted or a sorted T cell fraction (not recorded which). The source of these receptors is a human donor who was either an allogeneic HSCT recipient or a stem cell or donor lymphocyte infusion donor (not recorded which). It is not recorded whose cells these are; they may come from a transplant donor. CDR3s include the opening cysteine and the closing phenylalanine or tryptophan. The D gene is left open where the match is weak. Clone size is shown for a subset of rows, as once, few, many or a class of expanded clone.

D	V	size	J	DNA	CDR3
NA	TRBV5-1	NA	TRBJ2-6	TGCGCCAGCAGCTTGGGGGGTACCGGGGCCAACGTCCTGACTTTC	CASSLGGTGANVLTF
NA	TRBV6-2/TRBV6-3	NA	TRBJ1-2	TGTGCCAGCAGTCAAACTAACTATGGCTACACCTTC	CASSQTNYGYTF
NA	TRBV24-1	many	TRBJ1-5	TGTGCCACCAGTGAACAGCTCAATCAGCCCCAGCATTTT	CATSEQLNQPQHF
TRBD1	TRBV28	few	TRBJ1-1	TGTGCCAGCAGTTTGGGTCAGGGGGCGTCGGCCACTGAAGCTTTCTTT	CASSLGQGASATEAFF
NA	TRBV4-3	NA	TRBJ2-7	TGCGCCAGCAGCCTTCATCCGGGGAGGCGGTACGAGCAGTACTTC	CASSLHPGRRYEQYF
NA	TRBV27	many	TRBJ1-6	TGTGCCAGCAGTTTTCCACTTTCACCCCTCCACTTT	CASSFPLSPLHF
TRBD2	TRBV14	NA	TRBJ2-3	TGTGCCAGCAGCAGGGCGGGACTAGTGTTCAGAGATACGCAGTATTTT	CASSRAGLVFRDTQYF
NA	TRBV6-6	NA	TRBJ1-2	TGTGCCAGCAAGTTAGGTCCCCGCCTAGGATATGGCTACACCTTC	CASKLGPRLGYGYTF
TRBD2	TRBV9	NA	TRBJ2-7	TGTGCCAGCAGCGTGAAGGCTAGCGGGCACTCCTACGAGCAGTACTTC	CASSVKASGHSYEQYF
NA	TRBV4-1	NA	TRBJ1-1	TGCGCCAGCAGCCAAGTAGTACCAGGGTATACTGAAGCTTTCTTT	CASSQVVPGYTEAFF
NA	TRBV20-1	NA	TRBJ2-5	TGCAGTGAGAGAAGGCAACAAGAGACCCAGTACTTC	CSERRQQETQYF
NA	TRBV5-1	NA	TRBJ2-6	TGCGCCAGCAGCTTGGAAGCTACTGGGGCCAACGTCCTGACTTTC	CASSLEATGANVLTF
NA	TRBV29-1	NA	TRBJ2-2	TGCAGCGTTGGGACTTACACCGGGGAGCTGTTTTTT	CSVGTYTGELFF
NA	TRBV7-3	few	TRBJ2-7	TGTGCCAGCAGCGCGACCCCCTACGAGCAGTACTTC	CASSATPYEQYF
NA	TRBV7-9	NA	TRBJ2-4	TGTGCCAGCAGCCCGCGTCCGGCGATGAACATTCAGTACTTC	CASSPRPAMNIQYF
NA	TRBV4-1	NA	TRBJ1-1	TGCGCCAGCAGCCAAGTAATGAACACTGAAGCTTTCTTT	CASSQVMNTEAFF
TRBD1	TRBV28	NA	TRBJ2-1	TGTGCCAGCAGTCGCCGGGGTAGGGGGCGAGGCAATGAGCAGTTCTTC	CASSRRGRGRGNEQFF
TRBD1	TRBV6-5	few	TRBJ1-2	TGTGCCAGCAGTTACCGGTCAGCGGCAGGGGGGAGTGGCTACACCTTC	CASSYRSAAGGSGYTF
NA	TRBV12-3/TRBV12-4	NA	TRBJ1-5	TGTGCCAGCAGCTCTACAGGGCTGGCTTTTCGCAATCAGCCCCAGCATTTT	CASSSTGLAFRNQPQHF
NA	TRBV19	few	TRBJ1-1	TGTGCCAGTAGTATAGGGAGTATTATAGAAGCTTTCTTT	CASSIGSIIEAFF
TRBD1	TRBV12-3/TRBV12-4	few	TRBJ2-3	TGTGCCAGCAGCAAAGACAGGGTGCGGGCAGATACGCAGTATTTT	CASSKDRVRADTQYF
NA	TRBV27	NA	TRBJ1-2	TGTGCCAGCAGTCCCTGGGGGGTCAGGGGAGTGCAGTATGGCTACACCTTC	CASSPWGVRGVQYGYTF
TRBD1	TRBV20-1	few	TRBJ1-4	TGCAGTGCCAAGATACTTAACAGGGGGCGCGGTGAAAAACTGTTTTTT	CSAKILNRGRGEKLFF
TRBD2	TRBV5-1	NA	TRBJ2-2	TGCGCCAGCAGCCTCCCGGGACTAGCTAACGCGAACACCGGGGAGCTGTTTTTT	CASSLPGLANANTGELFF
NA	TRBV7-9	NA	TRBJ2-6	TGTGCCAGCAGCTTAGGGGGACGGTTGTTCTCTGGGGCCAACGTCCTGACTTTC	CASSLGGRLFSGANVLTF
NA	TRBV12-3/TRBV12-4	few	TRBJ1-2	TGTGCCAGCAGCCCGGGGGGCTATGGCTACACCTTC	CASSPGGYGYTF
NA	TRBV5-6	few	TRBJ2-7	TGTGCCAGCAGCTCAGAACTAGGGGTTTGGACCTACGAGCAGTACTTC	CASSSELGVWTYEQYF
NA	TRBV4-3	NA	TRBJ2-6	TGCGCCAGCAGCCGGTTCCGACCGGCTGGGGCCAACGTCCCGACTTTC	CASSRFRPAGANVPTF
NA	TRBV9	many	TRBJ1-1	TGTGCCAGCAGCCCGGACGGAGGGACTGAAGCTTTCTTT	CASSPDGGTEAFF
NA	TRBV6-5	NA	TRBJ2-7	TGTGCCAGCAGTCCTCTCTGGACGGGTTCCTACGAGCAGTACTTC	CASSPLWTGSYEQYF
NA	TRBV5-6	NA	TRBJ1-1	TGTGCCAGCAGGTCGATCGGGCTTCTCAACGGCACTGAAGCTTTCTTT	CASRSIGLLNGTEAFF
NA	TRBV20-1	NA	TRBJ1-5	TGCAGTGCTAGAGCGGGGGTAGCAAATCAGCCCCAGCATTTT	CSARAGVANQPQHF
TRBD1	TRBV12-3/TRBV12-4	few	TRBJ2-2	TGTGCCAGCAGTCGGACAGGGGGTCCCGGGGAGCTGTTTTTT	CASSRTGGPGELFF
TRBD1	TRBV3-1	NA	TRBJ1-1	TGTGCCAGCAGCCAGCGTACAGGGGTAATGAACACTGAAGCTTTCTTT	CASSQRTGVMNTEAFF
NA	TRBV5-1	many	TRBJ1-4	TGCGCCAGCAGCTTATTTGGACAGACTAATGAAAAACTGTTTTTT	CASSLFGQTNEKLFF
NA	TRBV28	many	TRBJ1-1	TGTGCCAGCAGCTCCCCCCGGGGGGTGAACACTGAAGCTTTCTTT	CASSSPRGVNTEAFF